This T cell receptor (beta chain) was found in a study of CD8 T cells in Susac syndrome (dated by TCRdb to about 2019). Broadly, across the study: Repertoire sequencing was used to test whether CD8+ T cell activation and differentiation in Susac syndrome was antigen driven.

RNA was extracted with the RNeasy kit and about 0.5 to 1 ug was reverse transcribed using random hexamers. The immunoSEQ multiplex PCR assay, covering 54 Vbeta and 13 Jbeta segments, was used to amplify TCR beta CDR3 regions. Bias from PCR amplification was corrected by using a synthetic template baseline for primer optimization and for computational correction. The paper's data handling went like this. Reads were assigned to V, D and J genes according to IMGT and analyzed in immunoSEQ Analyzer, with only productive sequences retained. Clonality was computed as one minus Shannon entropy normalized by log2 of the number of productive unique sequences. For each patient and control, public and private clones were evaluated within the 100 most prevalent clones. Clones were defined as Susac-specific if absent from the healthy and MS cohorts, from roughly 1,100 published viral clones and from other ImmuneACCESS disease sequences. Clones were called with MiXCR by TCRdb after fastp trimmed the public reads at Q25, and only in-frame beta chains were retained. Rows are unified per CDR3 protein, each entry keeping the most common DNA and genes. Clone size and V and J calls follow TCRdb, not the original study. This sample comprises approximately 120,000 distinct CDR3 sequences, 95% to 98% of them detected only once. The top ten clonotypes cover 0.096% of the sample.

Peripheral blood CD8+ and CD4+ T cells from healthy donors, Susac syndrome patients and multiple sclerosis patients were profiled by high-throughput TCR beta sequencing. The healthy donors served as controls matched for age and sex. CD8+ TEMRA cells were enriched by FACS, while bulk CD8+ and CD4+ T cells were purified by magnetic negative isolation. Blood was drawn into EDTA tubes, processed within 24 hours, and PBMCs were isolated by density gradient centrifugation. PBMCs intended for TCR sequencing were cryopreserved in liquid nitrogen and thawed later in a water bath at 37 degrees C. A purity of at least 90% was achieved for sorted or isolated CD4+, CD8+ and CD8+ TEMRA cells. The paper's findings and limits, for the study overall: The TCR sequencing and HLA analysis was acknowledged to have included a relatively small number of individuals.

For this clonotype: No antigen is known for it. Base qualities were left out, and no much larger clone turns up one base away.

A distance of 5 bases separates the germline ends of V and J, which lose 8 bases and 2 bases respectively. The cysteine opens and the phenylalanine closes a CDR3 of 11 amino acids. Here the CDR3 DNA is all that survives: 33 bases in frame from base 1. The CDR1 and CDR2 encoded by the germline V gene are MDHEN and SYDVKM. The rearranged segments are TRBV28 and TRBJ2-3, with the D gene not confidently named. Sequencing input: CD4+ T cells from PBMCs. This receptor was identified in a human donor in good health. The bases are TGTGCCAGCCTTGCCACAGATACGCAGTATTTT. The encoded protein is CASLATDTQYF.